This TCR beta chain was sequenced in a study of identical twins. General study findings and limits: The authors drew conclusions from cross-sectional statistical analysis rather than following the same donors. Out-of-frame TCR alpha sharing in monozygotic twins exceeded recombination model predictions.

Healthy Caucasian individuals made up all the donors. On this clonotype itself: The antigen remains unidentified.

The CDR3 spans 16 residues. Per the germline V gene, CDR1 is SEHNR and CDR2 is FQNEAQ (reference sequence). V dropped 4 bases and J dropped 5; count of bases not matched to a gene: 7. TCRdb analysed the 5' RACE reads with MiXCR anew, one entry per CDR3 protein. The table records more than 650,000 distinct CDR3 sequences, roughly 6% of them present only once. The sequence was obtained from a man aged 18 to 30 in good health. The chain uses TRBV7-9 and TRBJ2-3, with 12 bases identical to TRBD2. The sequenced sample consisted of naive T cells sorted from blood. DNA of the CDR3: TGTGCCAGCAGCTCAACTCGACTAGCGGGAGTAGATACGCAGTATTTT. Residues: CASSSTRLAGVDTQYF.